Following are 22 T cell receptor beta chains from one sample sequenced in a study of identical twins. TCRdb reprocessed the 5' RACE reads with MiXCR, giving one entry per CDR3 protein. The sample comprises 1.5 million to 2 million distinct CDR3 sequences, under 35% of which are singletons, and about 0.3% rests with the top ten. Input material: cord blood. These receptors were taken from a newborn girl in good health.

This clonotype came up a few times. This rearrangement joins TRBV12-3 or TRBV12-4 to TRBJ2-1, with D unclear. The V end lost 1 base, the J end lost 3 bases, and 4 bases lay between the germline ends. CDR3 length: 13 residues. The CDR3 DNA sequence: TGTGCCAGCAGTTTAGAAAACTACAATGAGCAGTTCTTC. Residues: CASSLENYNEQFF.

This sequence joins TRBV6-1 and TRBJ2-3, with D possibly TRBD2 on 5 matching bases. V was trimmed by 1 base and J by 5 bases, leaving 10 bases between them. Per the germline V gene, CDR1 is MNHNS and CDR2 is SASEGT. CDR3 size: 14 residues. DNA for the CDR3: TGTGCCAGCAGTGAAGTGGGAGTGGTAGATACGCAGTATTTT. It is translated as CASSEVGVVDTQYF.

Many counts were recorded for this clonotype. The chain employs TRBV29-1 and TRBJ2-1; possible D gene TRBD2, 6 bases. CDR1 and CDR2 from the germline V gene are SQVTM and ANQGSEA. The V and J ends lost 4 bases and 1 base respectively, with 11 bases between them. This CDR3 comprises 14 residues. The CDR3 reads CSVGRGVSYNEQFF. The DNA for the CDR3 is TGCAGCGTTGGGCGGGGAGTATCCTACAATGAGCAGTTCTTC.

The chain joins TRBV19 to TRBJ2-1, with no clear D. The CDR3 has 13 amino acids. CDR1 LNHDA and CDR2 SQIVND come from the germline V gene (reference sequence). V was trimmed by 8 bases and J by 4 bases, leaving 12 bases between them. CDR3 residues: CASGPTAYNEQFF. The CDR3 coding sequence is TGTGCCAGTGGGCCGACGGCTTACAATGAGCAGTTCTTC.

Ten or more counts support this clonotype. This CDR3 is CASSLVGSTEAFF. CDR3 DNA sequence: TGCGCCAGCAGCTTGGTGGGGAGCACTGAAGCTTTCTTT. The chain links TRBV5-1 to TRBJ1-1; D call uncertain. The CDR3 is made up of 13 amino acids. Trimming removed 0 bases from V and 4 bases from J, with 7 bases in between. From germline, CDR1 is SGHRS and CDR2 YFSETQ.

This sequence joins TRBV5-5 and TRBJ1-2, with D perhaps matching TRBD1 (6 bases). V was clipped by 4 bases and J by 6 bases, with 10 bases between them. This CDR3 spans 12 amino acids. Germline V gives CDR1 SGHKS, CDR2 YYEKEE (reference sequence). The CDR3: CASSHNRDGYTF. CDR3 nucleotides: TGTGCCAGCAGCCATAACAGGGATGGCTACACCTTC.

This chain links TRBV7-8 with TRBJ2-3; no definite D call. Trimming left V 10 bases short and J 1 base short, with 15 bases between. CDR3 length: 14 residues. Germline CDR1 is SGHVS and CDR2 is FQNEAQ. CDR3 nucleotide sequence: TGTGCCACATCTCGGACCCGGGGCACAGATACGCAGTATTTT. As protein: CATSRTRGTDTQYF.

This sequence joins TRBV10-3 and TRBJ2-1; TRBD1 matches 7 bases. V gave up 6 bases and J gave up 5 bases; unmatched junction bases: 7. CDR1 ENHRY and CDR2 SYGVKD come from the germline V gene. The CDR3 sequence is 14 residues long. The CDR3 bases are TGTGCCATCAGCGAAAGGACAGGAAACAATGAGCAGTTCTTC. This codes for CAISERTGNNEQFF.

The chain has TRBV20-1 and TRBJ2-7, with 7 bases matching TRBD2. CDR1 and CDR2 from the germline V gene are DFQATT and SNEGSKA (reference sequence). The CDR3 is 13 amino acids. J lost 3 bases, V lost 0 bases, and 2 bases had no gene match. The CDR3 here is CSAREGGDYEQYF. The CDR3 DNA reads as TGCAGTGCTAGAGAGGGAGGGGACTACGAGCAGTACTTC.

The chain links TRBV20-1 to TRBJ2-3, with TRBD2 identical over 12 bases. J was trimmed by 6 bases and V by 3 bases; bases with no gene match: 16. Germline CDR1 and CDR2: DFQATT and SNEGSKA (reference sequence). The CDR3 is made up of 18 amino acids. CDR3 residues: CSARRSLAGGPWTDTQYF. The DNA for the CDR3 is TGCAGTGCTAGGAGGAGTCTAGCGGGGGGGCCGTGGACGGATACGCAGTATTTT.

A few counts support this clonotype. This rearrangement joins TRBV6-1 to TRBJ2-5; weak D call: TRBD1 (6 bases). The germline gives CDR1 MNHNS, CDR2 SASEGT. Trimming removed 5 bases from V and 5 bases from J, with 21 bases in between. The CDR3 covers 16 residues. CDR3 residues: CASSQSQGNRWETQYF. DNA for the CDR3: TGTGCCAGCAGTCAATCCCAGGGGAACCGGTGGGAGACCCAGTACTTC.

This clonotype came up many times. CDR3: CASSLTNQRETQYF. In DNA form, the CDR3 reads TGTGCCAGCAGTTTAACGAATCAACGGGAGACCCAGTACTTC. The chain combines TRBV12-3 or TRBV12-4 with TRBJ2-5, with D hard to call. V gave up 2 bases and J gave up 5 bases, with 12 bases separating them. The CDR3 runs to 14 residues.

This clonotype has only a few counts. The CDR3 nucleotides are TGTGCCAGCAGCTTTGCGTCTAGCGAGAGCACAGATACGCAGTATTTT. This sequence encodes CASSFASSESTDTQYF. The chain is built from TRBV13 and TRBJ2-3; a possible D gene is TRBD2 (6 bases). V was trimmed by 3 bases and J by 0 bases, leaving 13 bases between them. Germline loops: CDR1 PRHDT, CDR2 FYEKMQ (reference sequence). The CDR3 is made up of 16 amino acids. Supplemented by reference TRBV13 and TRBJ2-3, the full variable domain reads AAGVIQSPRHLIKEKRETATLKCYPIPRHDTVYWYQQGPGQDPQFLISFYEKMQSDKGSIPDRFSAQQFSDYHSELNMSSLELGDSALYFCASSFASSESTDTQYFGPGTRLTVL.

The chain uses TRBV7-2 and TRBJ2-3, with D possibly being TRBD1 (6 bases). CDR1 and CDR2 from the germline V gene are SGHTA and FQGNSA. V shed 6 bases and J shed 4 bases, with 14 bases lying between them. The CDR3 spans 14 residues. The CDR3 coding sequence is TGTGCCAGCAGAGATGATGGGGGCGCAGATACGCAGTATTTT. It codes for CASRDDGGADTQYF. The full variable domain, with the rest looked up from reference TRBV7-2 and TRBJ2-3, is GAGVSQSPSNKVTEKGKDVELRCDPISGHTALYWYRQSLGQGLEFLIYFQGNSAPDKSGLPSDRFSAERTGGSVSTLTIQRTQQEDSAVYLCASRDDGGADTQYFGPGTRLTVL.

This clonotype occurred many times. This chain connects TRBV2 to TRBJ2-3; the D is unclear. CDR1 is SNHLY and CDR2 is FYNNEI in the germline V gene. The CDR3 totals 11 residues. V shed 4 bases and J shed 6 bases, with 5 bases lying between them. The CDR3 sequence is CASSGRDTQYF. The CDR3 region has the DNA TGTGCCAGCAGTGGTCGCGATACGCAGTATTTT. Complete variable domain (other parts from reference TRBV2 and TRBJ2-3): EPEVTQTPSHQVTQMGQEVILRCVPISNHLYFYWYRQILGQKVEFLVSFYNNEISEKSEIFDDQFSVERPDGSNFTLKIRSTKLEDSAMYFCASSGRDTQYFGPGTRLTVL.

There are many counts of this clonotype. This sequence joins TRBV7-2 and TRBJ1-2; D gene ambiguous. Germline V CDR1 and CDR2: SGHTA, FQGNSA. This CDR3 has 13 amino acids. The germline V and J ends were trimmed by 3 bases and 2 bases, with 7 bases remaining between them. The CDR3 coding sequence is TGTGCCAGCAGCTTCGCACTAAACTATGGCTACACCTTC. This codes for CASSFALNYGYTF.

CDR3 DNA sequence: TGTGCCAGCAGCTCTTTGGGGGTGAACACTGAAGCTTTCTTT. It specifies CASSSLGVNTEAFF. The chain employs TRBV7-2 and TRBJ1-1; D is perhaps TRBD1 (5 bases). The germline V gene has CDR1 SGHTA and CDR2 FQGNSA. V was pared by 4 bases and J by 0 bases, with 9 bases between. CDR3 length: 14 residues.

The chain employs TRBV20-1 and TRBJ2-3; possibly TRBD2 for D (6 bases). CDR3 size: 18 residues. V was clipped by 3 bases and J by 0 bases, with 22 bases between them. From germline, CDR1 is DFQATT and CDR2 SNEGSKA (reference sequence). CDR3 bases: TGCAGTGCTAGGGCCGGGTTAGCGGCGAGACTCAGCACAGATACGCAGTATTTT. This sequence encodes CSARAGLAARLSTDTQYF.

The chain links TRBV4-2 to TRBJ2-7, with TRBD2 matching over 7 bases. J gave up 3 bases and V 0 bases, and 17 bases lay outside the gene matches. The CDR3 spans 19 residues. Germline V CDR1 and CDR2: LGHNA, YNFKEQ. Here the CDR3 reads CASSQDGLAGPGVSYEQYF. DNA of the CDR3: TGTGCCAGCAGCCAAGATGGTTTAGCGGGTCCAGGAGTTAGCTACGAGCAGTACTTC.

This clonotype was counted between two and nine times. This sequence joins TRBV5-1 and TRBJ2-7; a weak D match, TRBD2 (5 bases). V shed 0 bases and J shed 0 bases, with 10 bases lying between them. Germline values: CDR1 SGHRS, CDR2 YFSETQ. This CDR3 is 15 amino acids long. The CDR3 DNA reads as TGCGCCAGCAGCTTGGATCTAGCAGTCTCCTACGAGCAGTACTTC. Its translation: CASSLDLAVSYEQYF.

The chain carries TRBV28 and TRBJ2-5; 8 bases are shared with TRBD1. Germline CDR1 MDHEN, CDR2 SYDVKM. The CDR3 sequence is 16 residues long. V shed 4 bases, J shed 5 bases, and the junction held 12 bases outside the gene matches. The CDR3 DNA sequence: TGTGCCAGCAGTTCATTGGACAGGGTGTTTGAGGAGACCCAGTACTTC. It is translated as CASSSLDRVFEETQYF.

The chain has TRBV12-3 or TRBV12-4 and TRBJ2-5; D perhaps matches TRBD2 (5 bases). The DNA matches TRBJ2-7 better at its end, which makes the J call doubtful. This CDR3 contains 13 residues. CDR3: CASSFTGIAEQYF. DNA for the CDR3: TGTGCCAGCAGTTTTACCGGGATTGCCGAGCAGTACTTC.